These T cell receptor beta chains were read from a single sample in a study of radiotherapy plus CTLA-4 blockade in lung cancer. Measured with immunoSEQ multiplex PCR; TCRdb has only the in-frame clones, and not every one. There are 70,000 to 90,000 clones in the sample; over 70% occur only once, and roughly 22% lies in the top ten. Sequencing was performed on peripheral blood, taken from a patient treated with radiotherapy plus ipilimumab. The receptors were sampled from a human donor with non-small cell lung cancer whose response to radiotherapy plus ipilimumab could not be evaluated. Some clones in this sample may be carry-over from other donors' samples. The CDR3 runs from the conserved cysteine through the conserved F or W. D genes are given only for firm matches. Clone size, where shown, is once, few, many, or a class for clones that have expanded.

V gene	D gene	clone size	J gene	CDR3 protein	CDR3 DNA
TRBV19	NA	NA	TRBJ2-2	CASRTGPGNTGELFF	TGTGCCAGTAGAACAGGCCCCGGGAACACCGGGGAGCTGTTTTTT
TRBV18	TRBD1	NA	TRBJ2-1	CASSPLSGTGNEQFF	TGTGCCAGCTCACCGCTCTCCGGGACAGGGAATGAGCAGTTCTTC
TRBV6-6	TRBD1	NA	TRBJ1-5	CASSPAGQGVSQPQHF	TGTGCCAGCAGCCCGGCGGGACAGGGTGTGAGTCAGCCCCAGCATTTT
TRBV6-5	TRBD1	NA	TRBJ1-3	CASRVQGARGNTIYF	TGTGCCAGCAGGGTTCAGGGGGCGCGAGGAAACACCATATATTTT
TRBV18	TRBD1	NA	TRBJ1-1	CASSQLTGQQSTEAFF	TGTGCCAGCTCACAGTTGACAGGGCAACAAAGCACTGAAGCTTTCTTT
TRBV6-5	TRBD2	NA	TRBJ2-7	CATAGDLYEQYF	TGTGCCACCGCGGGGGACCTCTACGAGCAGTACTTC
TRBV28	NA	NA	TRBJ2-7	CASSFGGIVSYEQYF	TGTGCCAGCAGTTTTGGGGGGATTGTGTCCTACGAGCAGTACTTC
TRBV5-4	NA	few	TRBJ1-2	CASSPLSQGISGYTF	TGTGCCAGCAGCCCCTTATCCCAGGGGATCTCTGGCTACACCTTC
TRBV28	NA	NA	TRBJ2-2	CASSLSGSNTGELFF	TGTGCCAGCAGTTTATCGGGATCGAACACCGGGGAGCTGTTTTTT
TRBV7-3	NA	NA	TRBJ2-2	CASSLLGGSNTGELFF	TGTGCCAGCAGCTTACTAGGGGGATCGAACACCGGGGAGCTGTTTTTT
TRBV6-1	NA	NA	TRBJ2-7	CASSEMGASYEQYF	TGTGCCAGCAGTGAAATGGGGGCGTCCTACGAGCAGTACTTC
TRBV7-2	TRBD1	NA	TRBJ2-7	CASSLEVTGKIAYEQYF	TGTGCCAGCAGCTTAGAGGTGACAGGGAAAATCGCCTACGAGCAGTACTTC
TRBV5-6	TRBD1	NA	TRBJ2-1	CASSDRDRGYNEQFF	TGTGCCAGCAGCGACCGGGACAGGGGGTACAATGAGCAGTTCTTC
TRBV7-9	NA	few	TRBJ2-7	CASSRPNRGIYEQYF	TGTGCCAGCAGCCGCCCCAATAGAGGGATCTACGAGCAGTACTTC
TRBV6-5	NA	NA	TRBJ2-1	CASSFRWASVDEQFF	TGTGCCAGCAGTTTCAGGTGGGCTAGCGTCGATGAGCAGTTCTTC
TRBV12-5	NA	NA	TRBJ2-3	CASGSGFTDTQYF	TGTGCTAGTGGTTCAGGGTTCACAGATACGCAGTATTTT
TRBV5-1	NA	NA	TRBJ2-3	CASSRLTRNFPGDTQYF	TGCGCCAGCAGCCGCCTAACCCGAAACTTCCCTGGAGATACGCAGTATTTT
TRBV5-1	TRBD1	once	TRBJ2-7	CASSLGGTGANEQYF	TGCGCCAGCAGCTTGGGGGGGACAGGGGCGAACGAGCAGTACTTC
TRBV5-1	NA	NA	TRBJ1-1	CASSLEGRVDTEAFF	TGCGCCAGCAGCTTGGAGGGCAGGGTGGACACTGAAGCTTTCTTT
TRBV4-3	NA	NA	TRBJ1-1	CASSQVWSGNTEAFF	TGCGCCAGCAGCCAAGTCTGGTCGGGGAACACTGAAGCTTTCTTT
TRBV11-3	TRBD2	NA	TRBJ2-3	CASSLGAGGTDTQYF	TGTGCCAGCAGCTTAGGAGCGGGGGGCACAGATACGCAGTATTTT
TRBV6-1	TRBD1	NA	TRBJ2-7	CASSWTGEKPYEQYF	TGTGCCAGCAGCTGGACAGGGGAAAAGCCCTACGAGCAGTACTTC
TRBV27	TRBD2	NA	TRBJ2-3	CASSKRGTREDTQYF	TGTGCCAGCTCAAAGAGGGGGACTAGGGAAGATACGCAGTATTTT
TRBV28	NA	NA	TRBJ1-3	CASSLYGRANRNTIYF	TGTGCCAGCAGTTTATACGGCAGGGCTAACAGAAACACCATATATTTT
TRBV27	TRBD2	NA	TRBJ2-2	CASRKRRGGTGELFF	TGTGCCAGTCGTAAGCGGCGGGGGGGCACCGGGGAGCTGTTTTTT
TRBV6-6	NA	NA	TRBJ2-5	CASSPGLRRETQYF	TGTGCCAGCAGCCCGGGACTCCGTCGGGAGACCCAGTACTTC
TRBV19	NA	few	TRBJ2-5	CASSIWPVETQYF	TGTGCCAGTAGTATATGGCCCGTCGAGACCCAGTACTTC
TRBV5-1	TRBD1	once	TRBJ1-1	CASSIDRGANTEAFF	TGCGCCAGCAGTATCGACAGGGGAGCTAATACTGAAGCTTTCTTT
TRBV10-3	NA	NA	TRBJ1-1	CAISGGEMNTEAFF	TGTGCCATCAGCGGAGGGGAAATGAACACTGAAGCTTTCTTT
TRBV4-2	TRBD2	NA	TRBJ2-1	CASSRGGTSGVNEQFF	TGTGCCAGCAGCCGAGGCGGGACTAGCGGGGTAAATGAGCAGTTCTTC
TRBV28	TRBD1	NA	TRBJ1-5	CASSFETGGRQPQHF	TGTGCCAGCAGTTTCGAGACAGGGGGCCGGCAGCCCCAGCATTTT
TRBV7-2	TRBD1	NA	TRBJ2-6	CASSFDRGLGANVLTF	TGTGCCAGCAGCTTTGACAGGGGCCTAGGGGCCAACGTCCTGACTTTC
TRBV5-4	TRBD2	NA	TRBJ2-1	CASSTRTSGSYNEQFF	TGTGCCAGCAGCACCCGGACTAGCGGTTCCTACAATGAGCAGTTCTTC
TRBV4-2	NA	once	TRBJ2-3	CASSQDDITDTQYF	TGTGCCAGCAGCCAAGATGACATCACAGATACGCAGTATTTT
TRBV6-1	NA	NA	TRBJ1-1	CASGGVGGTEAFF	TGTGCCAGCGGAGGGGTTGGGGGGACTGAAGCTTTCTTT
TRBV19	TRBD1	NA	TRBJ2-7	CASSIAGGYEQYF	TGTGCCAGTAGTATAGCAGGGGGATACGAGCAGTACTTC
TRBV30	TRBD2	NA	TRBJ2-5	CAWSATLGLAVQETQYF	TGTGCCTGGAGCGCAACGCTGGGACTAGCGGTTCAAGAGACCCAGTACTTC
TRBV18	TRBD1	NA	TRBJ1-5	CASSPWTGGFSNQPQHF	TGTGCCAGCTCACCTTGGACAGGGGGTTTTAGCAATCAGCCCCAGCATTTT
TRBV18	NA	NA	TRBJ2-1	CASSPTDDASGEQFF	TGTGCCAGCTCACCTACGGACGACGCCAGCGGTGAGCAGTTCTTC
TRBV6-5	NA	NA	TRBJ1-2	CASSYSRRRLAYTF	TGTGCCAGCAGTTACTCGAGGCGGAGGTTAGCCTACACCTTC
TRBV10-3	NA	NA	TRBJ2-5	CAISEGLAMGETQYF	TGTGCCATCAGTGAGGGGTTAGCGATGGGAGAGACCCAGTACTTC
TRBV6-6	NA	few	TRBJ2-2	CASSPPGQLTGELFF	TGTGCCAGCAGTCCCCCCGGACAGCTCACCGGGGAGCTGTTTTTT
TRBV5-1	TRBD1	NA	TRBJ1-2	CASRTGESNYGYTF	TGCGCCAGCAGGACAGGGGAGTCTAACTATGGCTACACCTTC
TRBV6-1	TRBD2	NA	TRBJ2-7	CASGGEHEQYF	TGTGCCAGCGGGGGGGAGCACGAGCAGTACTTC
TRBV28	NA	NA	TRBJ2-3	CASSLSWTLSDTDTQYF	TGTGCCAGCAGTTTATCCTGGACTCTTAGCGACACAGATACGCAGTATTTT
TRBV18	NA	NA	TRBJ1-4	CASSPAGSTNEKLFF	TGTGCCAGCTCACCAGCAGGGTCAACTAATGAAAAACTGTTTTTT
TRBV7-2	NA	NA	TRBJ2-5	CASTATTARREETQYF	TGTGCCAGCACCGCAACCACGGCTAGGCGTGAAGAGACCCAGTACTTC
TRBV19	NA	NA	TRBJ1-5	CASKSGEGREPQHF	TGTGCCAGTAAAAGCGGGGAGGGAAGGGAGCCCCAGCATTTT
TRBV6-6	NA	NA	TRBJ2-2	CASSPTPAGELFF	TGTGCCAGCAGCCCCACCCCGGCCGGGGAGCTGTTTTTT
TRBV27	NA	NA	TRBJ2-7	CASSLSDTYEQYF	TGTGCCAGCAGTTTATCGGACACCTACGAGCAGTACTTC